This T cell receptor beta chain is from a study of T cells after posttransplantation cyclophosphamide. Notes on the study in general: Donor CD8+ memory clones often dominated recipient blood repertoires at later times.

Some clones are missing from TCRdb's copy, which holds only in-frame ones; the method was immunoSEQ multiplex PCR. The sample gives fewer than 5,000 clones, roughly 82% of which show up once; 15% to 20% is in the top ten. A marrow graft followed busulfan-fludarabine conditioning, with cyclophosphamide on days +3 and +4. A note on this clone: What it binds is not known.

The sequence was collected from a male patient between 45 and 59 years old who received an allogeneic stem cell transplant from an unrelated donor, was CMV-positive, and had acute GVHD only. Some of the T cells may derive from the graft donor. The specimen comprised PBMCs, sampled 86 days after allogeneic stem cell transplant with posttransplant cyclophosphamide.

The CDR3 here is CAISERLAGGSGELFF. CDR3 DNA: TGTGCCATCAGTGAACGACTAGCGGGAGGGTCCGGGGAGCTGTTTTTT. The V and J genes are TRBV10-3 and TRBJ2-2, with 14 bases aligning to TRBD2. CDR3 size: 16 residues. V lost 3 bases, J lost 6 bases, and 3 bases stayed unmatched. The V gene's germline CDR1 is ENHRY and CDR2 SYGVKD.